This section outlines one T cell receptor (beta chain) sequence together with its context. CDR1 LNHNV and CDR2 YYDKDF come from the germline V gene (reference sequence). This CDR3 spans 15 amino acids. V shed 3 bases and J 2 bases; nucleotides not matched to a gene: 3. These data come from a study of blood T cell repertoires in COVID-19. In the study overall: Samples representing acute and convalescent COVID-19 were sourced from the United States, Italy and Spain. Sources were T cells, B-cell-depleted T cells, or PBMCs; the material itself was cDNA or gDNA.

In the original workflow: Reference gene primers were amplified, and this amplification served to estimate nucleated cell counts. This table comes from immunoSEQ multiplex PCR, and its TCRdb copy is limited to in-frame clones, with some not included. That table supplies the V and J calls and clone size; D and trimming were determined from the DNA. The sample shows approximately 31,000 clones, roughly 89% of them seen only once. The sequence came from a man older than 75 with acute or convalescent COVID-19. The sample consisted of peripheral blood. The chain is built from TRBV15 and TRBJ1-2; 10 bases are shared with TRBD1. The CDR3 nucleotides read TGTGCCACCAGCAGGCGGACAGGGGGAAACTATGGCTACACCTTC. It codes for CATSRRTGGNYGYTF.